One and the same sample provided the 10 T cell receptor beta chains below, sequenced in a study of Ad26.COV2.S vaccination and SARS-CoV-2 variants. Treatment given: roughly 19 received Ad26.COV2.S at low or high dose, single or two shots; roughly 5 received placebo; per-sample allocation not given. Day 63 after the first injection of vaccine or placebo was the sampling time. Sequenced by immunoSEQ multiplex PCR; TCRdb stores in-frame clones only, minus some. The sample includes over 400,000 clones, roughly 91% of them seen just once. The sample here was peripheral blood, taken in a trial of Ad26.COV2.S vaccine versus placebo. The receptors were gathered from a person aged 18 to 59 who received the Ad26.COV2.S COVID-19 vaccine or a placebo.

Details on this clone: Germline is not matched at one junction end, which may reflect a read error. V is TRBV7-9 and J is TRBJ2-1; no definite D call. The CDR3 loop spans 13 amino acids. CDR1 is SEHNR, CDR2 FQNEAQ, per germline (reference sequence). CDR3 DNA: TGTGCCAGCAGCTTAGTCTCCAACAATGAGCAGTTCTTC. Protein sequence: CASSLVSNNEQFF. The full variable domain, rest sourced from reference TRBV7-9 and TRBJ2-1, is DTGVSQNPRHKITKRGQNVTFRCDPISEHNRLYWYRQTLGQGPEFLTYFQNEAQLEKSRLLSDRFSAERPKGSFSTLEIQRTEQGDSAMYLCASSLVSNNEQFFGPGTRLTVL.

The genes are TRBV20-1 and TRBJ1-5; no clear D. Germline CDR1 is DFQATT and CDR2 is SNEGSKA (reference sequence). Deletions cut 3 bases from V and 3 bases from J, with 15 bases between. This CDR3 comprises 15 residues. DNA for the CDR3: TGCAGTGCTAGTGGGCACCGCCAAACCAATCAGCCCCAGCATTTT. Protein product: CSASGHRQTNQPQHF.

The chain links TRBV28 to TRBJ2-5; D is perhaps TRBD1 (5 bases). V lost 2 bases, J lost 7 bases, and 14 bases lay in between. Germline V gene data show CDR1 as MDHEN and CDR2 as SYDVKM. The CDR3 is 14 residues long. The CDR3 protein is CASSLIQGSWTQYF. The CDR3 DNA reads TGTGCCAGCAGTTTAATCCAGGGCTCGTGGACCCAGTACTTC.

The rearrangement joins TRBV25-1 to TRBJ1-2, with D maybe TRBD1 (6 bases). CDR1 MGHDK and CDR2 SYGVNS come from the germline V gene. This CDR3 is built from 15 residues. V gave up 4 bases and J gave up 3 bases, with 15 bases separating them. CDR3 DNA sequence: TGTGCCAGCAGTGCCTCAACAGGGTATGACTATGGCTACACCTTC. It codes for CASSASTGYDYGYTF.

This clone was seen a handful of times. The chain is built from TRBV29-1 and TRBJ2-1; unclear D gene. This CDR3 comprises 14 residues. Germline CDR1 and CDR2: SQVTM and ANQGSEA. With 4 bases removed from V and 0 bases from J, the gap between germline ends came to 10 bases. The CDR3 spells CSVGSLSSYNEQFF. The CDR3, as DNA: TGCAGCGTTGGCAGTTTGAGCTCCTACAATGAGCAGTTCTTC.

The genes are TRBV5-6 and TRBJ1-4; D might be TRBD1 (5 bases). Trimming removed 4 bases at V and 3 bases at J, with 19 bases between. The CDR3 covers 17 residues. Germline V CDR1 and CDR2: SGHDT, YYEEEE. CDR3 nucleotides: TGTGCCAGCAGCCATCGACGGGGGACGGGAGCTAATGAAAAACTGTTTTTT. Amino acids: CASSHRRGTGANEKLFF.

The V gene is TRBV18, the J gene TRBJ1-1, with D possibly matching TRBD1 (6 bases). V lost 3 bases and J 4 bases, leaving 12 bases between the germline ends. Germline CDR1 KGHSH, CDR2 LQKENI. CDR3 size: 14 residues. The CDR3 DNA reads TGTGCCAGCTCACCGGGCACAGGGTCCACTGAAGCTTTCTTT. This gives the protein CASSPGTGSTEAFF.

The chain employs TRBV6-6 and TRBJ2-7, with D unresolved. This CDR3 comprises 15 residues. Germline V gene sequence: CDR1 MNHNY, CDR2 SVGAGI (reference sequence). Trimming took off 0 bases at V and 3 bases at J, with 12 bases between the two ends. The CDR3 region is CASSYSPDRDYEQYF. CDR3 DNA: TGTGCCAGCAGTTACTCGCCAGACCGAGACTACGAGCAGTACTTC.

The chain is built from TRBV30 and TRBJ2-3, with D hard to call. The V end was cut by 0 bases, the J end by 4 bases, with 8 bases between. The length of the CDR3 is 13 residues. Per the germline V gene, CDR1 is GTSNPN and CDR2 is SVGIG (reference sequence). CDR3 in DNA: TGTGCCTGGAGTGTCGGCAAGCCAGATACGCAGTATTTT. It translates to CAWSVGKPDTQYF.

The chain links TRBV18 to TRBJ2-1, with 7 bases aligning to TRBD1. J lost 0 bases, V lost 8 bases, and 13 bases had no gene match. There are 17 residues in the CDR3. The germline gives CDR1 KGHSH, CDR2 LQKENI. The CDR3 nucleotides are TGTGCCAGCACACAATCTCGACAGGGTAGCTCCTACAATGAGCAGTTCTTC. This gives the protein CASTQSRQGSSYNEQFF. The full variable domain, its missing parts supplied by reference TRBV18 and TRBJ2-1, is NAGVMQNPRHLVRRRGQEARLRCSPMKGHSHVYWYRQLPEEGLKFMVYLQKENIIDESGMPKERFSAEFPKEGPSILRIQQVVRGDSAAYFCASTQSRQGSSYNEQFFGPGTRLTVL.